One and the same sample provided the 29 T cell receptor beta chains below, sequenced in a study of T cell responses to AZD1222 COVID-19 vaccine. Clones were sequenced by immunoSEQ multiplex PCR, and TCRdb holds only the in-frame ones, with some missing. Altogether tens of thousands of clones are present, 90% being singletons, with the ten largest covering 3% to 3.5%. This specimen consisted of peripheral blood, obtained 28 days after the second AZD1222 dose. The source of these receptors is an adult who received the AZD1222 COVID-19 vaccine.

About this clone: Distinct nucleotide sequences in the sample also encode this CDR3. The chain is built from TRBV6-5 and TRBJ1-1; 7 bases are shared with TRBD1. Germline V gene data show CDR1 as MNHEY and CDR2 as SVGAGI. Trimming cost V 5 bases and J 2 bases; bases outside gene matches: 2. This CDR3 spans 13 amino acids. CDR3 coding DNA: TGTGCCAGCAGTAGACAGGGCAACACTGAAGCTTTCTTT. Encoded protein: CASSRQGNTEAFF.

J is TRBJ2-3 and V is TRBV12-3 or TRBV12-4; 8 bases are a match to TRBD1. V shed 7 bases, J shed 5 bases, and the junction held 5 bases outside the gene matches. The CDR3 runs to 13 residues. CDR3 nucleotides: TGTGCCAGCAACAGACAGGGGCGAGATACGCAGTATTTT. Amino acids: CASNRQGRDTQYF.

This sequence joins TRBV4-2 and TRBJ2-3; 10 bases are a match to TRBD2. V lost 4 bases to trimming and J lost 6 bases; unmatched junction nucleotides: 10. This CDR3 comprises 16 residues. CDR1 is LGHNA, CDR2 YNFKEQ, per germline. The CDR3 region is CASSLTSGASRDTQYF. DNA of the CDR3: TGTGCCAGCAGCCTCACTAGCGGGGCGTCGAGGGATACGCAGTATTTT.

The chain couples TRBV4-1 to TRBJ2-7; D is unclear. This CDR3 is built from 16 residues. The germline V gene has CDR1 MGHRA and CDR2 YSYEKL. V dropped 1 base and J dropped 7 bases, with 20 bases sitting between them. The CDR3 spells CASSQGVAAQVGEQYF. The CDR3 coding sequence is TGCGCCAGCAGCCAAGGGGTAGCAGCCCAGGTTGGGGAGCAGTACTTC.

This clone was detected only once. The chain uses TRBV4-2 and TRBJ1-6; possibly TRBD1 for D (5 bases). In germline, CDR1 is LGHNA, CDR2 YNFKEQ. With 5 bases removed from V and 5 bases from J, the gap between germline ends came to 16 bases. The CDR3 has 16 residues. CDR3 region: CASSVVGGEDNSPLHF. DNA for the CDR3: TGTGCCAGCAGCGTGGTGGGGGGGGAGGATAATTCACCCCTCCACTTT.

CDR3 bases: TGTGCCAGCAGCTTTTCGACTATTCCTTCACCCCTCCACTTT. As protein: CASSFSTIPSPLHF. This chain links TRBV7-9 with TRBJ1-6; D gene ambiguous. Germline V gives CDR1 SEHNR, CDR2 FQNEAQ (reference sequence). Trimming removed 3 bases at V and 9 bases at J, with 12 bases between. This CDR3 has 14 amino acids.

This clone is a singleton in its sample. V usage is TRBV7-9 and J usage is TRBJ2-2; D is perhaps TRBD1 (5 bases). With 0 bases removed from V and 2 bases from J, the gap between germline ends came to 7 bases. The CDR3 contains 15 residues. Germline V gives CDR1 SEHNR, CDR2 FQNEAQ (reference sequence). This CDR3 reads CASSLADSNTGELFF. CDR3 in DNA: TGTGCCAGCAGCTTAGCAGACAGTAACACCGGGGAGCTGTTTTTT.

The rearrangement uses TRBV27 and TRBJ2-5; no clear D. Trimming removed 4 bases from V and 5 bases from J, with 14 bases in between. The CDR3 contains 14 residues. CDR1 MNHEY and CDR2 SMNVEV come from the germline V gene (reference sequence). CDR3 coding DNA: TGTGCCAGCAGTTCTGGGCGAGGTGGCGAGACCCAGTACTTC. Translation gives CASSSGRGGETQYF.

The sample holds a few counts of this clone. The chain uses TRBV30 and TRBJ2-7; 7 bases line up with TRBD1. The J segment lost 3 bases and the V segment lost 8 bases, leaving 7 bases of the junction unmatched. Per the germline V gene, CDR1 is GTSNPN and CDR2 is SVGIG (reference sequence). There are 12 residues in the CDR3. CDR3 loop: CASRDRHYEQYF. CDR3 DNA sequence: TGTGCCAGCCGGGACAGACACTACGAGCAGTACTTC.

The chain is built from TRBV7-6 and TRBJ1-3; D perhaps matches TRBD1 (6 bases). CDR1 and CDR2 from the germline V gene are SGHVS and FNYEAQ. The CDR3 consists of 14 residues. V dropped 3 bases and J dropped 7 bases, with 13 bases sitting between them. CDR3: CASSFLAGENTIYF. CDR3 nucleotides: TGTGCCAGCAGCTTCTTGGCAGGGGAGAACACCATATATTTT.

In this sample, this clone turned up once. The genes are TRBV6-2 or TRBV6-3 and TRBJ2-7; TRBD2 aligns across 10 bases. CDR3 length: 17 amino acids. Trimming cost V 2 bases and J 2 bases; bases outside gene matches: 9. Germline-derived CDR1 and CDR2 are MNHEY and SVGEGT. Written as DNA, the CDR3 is TGTGCCAGCAGTTACCCAGGCGGACTAGCGGAGACCTACGAGCAGTACTTC. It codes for CASSYPGGLAETYEQYF.

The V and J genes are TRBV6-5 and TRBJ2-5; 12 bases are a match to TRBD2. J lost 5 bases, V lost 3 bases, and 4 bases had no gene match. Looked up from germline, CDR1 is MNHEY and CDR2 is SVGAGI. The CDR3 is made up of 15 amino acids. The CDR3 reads CASSYLAGGRETQYF. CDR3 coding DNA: TGTGCCAGCAGTTATCTAGCGGGAGGGCGGGAGACCCAGTACTTC.

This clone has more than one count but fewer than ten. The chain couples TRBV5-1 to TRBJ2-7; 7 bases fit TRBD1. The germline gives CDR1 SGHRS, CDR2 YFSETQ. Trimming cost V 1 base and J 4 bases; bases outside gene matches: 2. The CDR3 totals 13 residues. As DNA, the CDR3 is TGCGCCAGCAGCTTGAGGGGGCCTTACGAGCAGTACTTC. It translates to CASSLRGPYEQYF.

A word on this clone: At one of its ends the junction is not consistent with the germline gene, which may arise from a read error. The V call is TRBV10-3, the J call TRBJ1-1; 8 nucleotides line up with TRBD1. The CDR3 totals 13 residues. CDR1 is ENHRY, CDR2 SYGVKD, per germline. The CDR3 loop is CAITEDRDTEAFF. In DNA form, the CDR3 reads TGTGCCATCACTGAGGACAGGGACACTGAAGCTTTCTTT.

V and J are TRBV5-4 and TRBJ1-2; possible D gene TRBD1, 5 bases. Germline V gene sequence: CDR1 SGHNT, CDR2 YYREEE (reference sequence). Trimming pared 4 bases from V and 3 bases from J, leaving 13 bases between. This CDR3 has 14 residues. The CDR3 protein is CASSRDGTHYGYTF. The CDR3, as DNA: TGTGCCAGCAGCCGAGACGGGACGCACTATGGCTACACCTTC.

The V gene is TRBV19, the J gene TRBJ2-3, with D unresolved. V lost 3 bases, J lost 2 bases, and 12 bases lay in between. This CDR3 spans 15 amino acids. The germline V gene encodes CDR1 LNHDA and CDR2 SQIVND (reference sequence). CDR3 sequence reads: CASSISFGHTDTQYF. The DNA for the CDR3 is TGTGCCAGTAGTATTTCCTTTGGCCACACAGATACGCAGTATTTT.

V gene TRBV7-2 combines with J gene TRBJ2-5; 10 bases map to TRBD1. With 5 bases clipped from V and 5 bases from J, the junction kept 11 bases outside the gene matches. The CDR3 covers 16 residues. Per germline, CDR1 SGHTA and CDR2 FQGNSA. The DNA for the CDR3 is TGTGCCAGCAGCCCCTTGCGGGGACAGGGGTCGGAGACCCAGTACTTC. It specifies CASSPLRGQGSETQYF.

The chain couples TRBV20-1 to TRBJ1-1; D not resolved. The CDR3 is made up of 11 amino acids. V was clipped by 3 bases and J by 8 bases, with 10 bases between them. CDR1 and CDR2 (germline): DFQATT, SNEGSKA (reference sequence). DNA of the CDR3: TGCAGTGCTAGTGTACAGTTCGAAGCTTTCTTT. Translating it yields CSASVQFEAFF.

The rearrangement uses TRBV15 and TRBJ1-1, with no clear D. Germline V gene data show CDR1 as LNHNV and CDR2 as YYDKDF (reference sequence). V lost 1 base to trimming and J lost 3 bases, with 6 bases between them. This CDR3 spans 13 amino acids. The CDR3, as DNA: TGTGCCACCAGCAGAGGTATGGACACTGAAGCTTTCTTT. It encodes CATSRGMDTEAFF.

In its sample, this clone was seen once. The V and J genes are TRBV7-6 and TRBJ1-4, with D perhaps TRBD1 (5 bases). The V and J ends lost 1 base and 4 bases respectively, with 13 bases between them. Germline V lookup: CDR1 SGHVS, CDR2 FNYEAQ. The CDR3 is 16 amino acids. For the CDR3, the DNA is TGTGCCAGCAGCTTAGGTAGGGGAGGGTTTAATGAAAAACTGTTTTTT. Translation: CASSLGRGGFNEKLFF. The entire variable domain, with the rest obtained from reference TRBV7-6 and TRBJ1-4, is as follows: GAGVSQSPRYKVTKRGQDVALRCDPISGHVSLYWYRQALGQGPEFLTYFNYEAQQDKSGLPNDRFSAERPEGSISTLTIQRTEQRDSAMYRCASSLGRGGFNEKLFFGSGTQLSVL.

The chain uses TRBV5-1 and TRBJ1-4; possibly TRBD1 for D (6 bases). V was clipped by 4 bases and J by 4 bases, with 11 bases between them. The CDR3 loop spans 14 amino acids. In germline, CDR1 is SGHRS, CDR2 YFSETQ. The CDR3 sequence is CASSIQGYNEKLFF. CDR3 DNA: TGCGCCAGCAGCATCCAGGGGTATAATGAAAAACTGTTTTTT.

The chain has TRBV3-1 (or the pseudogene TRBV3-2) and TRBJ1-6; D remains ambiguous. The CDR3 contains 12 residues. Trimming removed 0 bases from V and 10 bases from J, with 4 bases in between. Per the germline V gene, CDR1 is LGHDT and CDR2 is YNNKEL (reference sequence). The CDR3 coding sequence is TGTGCCAGCAGCCAAGAGCCATCACCCCTCCACTTT. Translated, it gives CASSQEPSPLHF.

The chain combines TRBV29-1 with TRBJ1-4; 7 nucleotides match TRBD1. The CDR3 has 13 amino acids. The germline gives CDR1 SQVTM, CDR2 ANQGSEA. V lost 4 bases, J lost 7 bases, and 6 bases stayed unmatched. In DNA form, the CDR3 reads TGCAGCGTTGCGGCAGGGGGAGGTGAAAAACTGTTTTTT. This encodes CSVAAGGGEKLFF. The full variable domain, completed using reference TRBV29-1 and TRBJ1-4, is SAVISQKPSRDICQRGTSLTIQCQVDSQVTMMFWYRQQPGQSLTLIATANQGSEATYESGFVIDKFPISRPNLTFSTLTVSNMSPEDSSIYLCSVAAGGGEKLFFGSGTQLSVL.

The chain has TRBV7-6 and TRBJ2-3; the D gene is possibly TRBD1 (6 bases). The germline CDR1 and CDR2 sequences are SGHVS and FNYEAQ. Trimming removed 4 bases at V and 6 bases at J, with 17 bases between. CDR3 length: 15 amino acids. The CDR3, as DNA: TGTGCCAGCAGCTCGTACTTGGGGGCGGAGGATACGCAGTATTTT. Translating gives CASSSYLGAEDTQYF.

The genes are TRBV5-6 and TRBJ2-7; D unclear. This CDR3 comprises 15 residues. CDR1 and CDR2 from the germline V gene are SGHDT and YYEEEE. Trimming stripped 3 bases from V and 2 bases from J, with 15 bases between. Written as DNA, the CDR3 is TGTGCCAGCAGCTCCAAGTCCCGGTTGGCCTACGAGCAGTACTTC. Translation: CASSSKSRLAYEQYF.

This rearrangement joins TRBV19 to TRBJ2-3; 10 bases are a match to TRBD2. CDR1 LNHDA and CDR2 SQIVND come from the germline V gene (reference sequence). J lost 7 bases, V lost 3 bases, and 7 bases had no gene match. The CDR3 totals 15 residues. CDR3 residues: CASSILAGVRNTQYF. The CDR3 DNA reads TGTGCCAGTAGTATTCTAGCGGGGGTGAGAAATACGCAGTATTTT.

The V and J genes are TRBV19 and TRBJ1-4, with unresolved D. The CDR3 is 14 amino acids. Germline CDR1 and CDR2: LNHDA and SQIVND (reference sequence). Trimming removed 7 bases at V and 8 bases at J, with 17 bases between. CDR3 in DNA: TGTGCCAGTACCGGCAGCCCAGCGGTCGAAAAACTGTTTTTT. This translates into CASTGSPAVEKLFF.

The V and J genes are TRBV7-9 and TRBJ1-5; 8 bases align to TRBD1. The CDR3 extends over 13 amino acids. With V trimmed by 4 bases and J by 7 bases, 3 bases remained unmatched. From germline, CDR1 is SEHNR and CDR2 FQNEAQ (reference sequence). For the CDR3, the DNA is TGTGCCAGCAGCTCAACAGGGGGGCAGCCCCAGCATTTT. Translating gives CASSSTGGQPQHF.

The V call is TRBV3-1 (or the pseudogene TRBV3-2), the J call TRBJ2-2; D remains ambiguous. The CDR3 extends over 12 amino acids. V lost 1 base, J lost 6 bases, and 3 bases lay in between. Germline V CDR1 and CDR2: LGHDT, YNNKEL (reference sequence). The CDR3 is CASSQGAGELFF. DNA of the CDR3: TGTGCCAGCAGCCAAGGGGCCGGGGAGCTGTTTTTT.